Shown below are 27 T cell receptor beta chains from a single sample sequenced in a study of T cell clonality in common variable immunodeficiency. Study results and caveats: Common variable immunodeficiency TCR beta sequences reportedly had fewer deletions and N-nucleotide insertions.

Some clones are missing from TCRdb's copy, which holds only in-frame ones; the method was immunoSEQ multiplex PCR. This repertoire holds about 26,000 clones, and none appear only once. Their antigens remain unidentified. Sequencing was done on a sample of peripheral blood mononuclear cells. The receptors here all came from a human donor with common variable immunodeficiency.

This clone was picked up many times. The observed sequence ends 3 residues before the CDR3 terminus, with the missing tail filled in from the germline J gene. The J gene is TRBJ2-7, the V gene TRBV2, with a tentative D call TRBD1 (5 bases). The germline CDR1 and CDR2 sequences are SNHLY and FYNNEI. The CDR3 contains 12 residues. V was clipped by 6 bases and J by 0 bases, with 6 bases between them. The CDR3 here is CASRDNSYEQYF. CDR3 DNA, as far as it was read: TGTGCCAGCAGGGACAACTCCTACGAG.

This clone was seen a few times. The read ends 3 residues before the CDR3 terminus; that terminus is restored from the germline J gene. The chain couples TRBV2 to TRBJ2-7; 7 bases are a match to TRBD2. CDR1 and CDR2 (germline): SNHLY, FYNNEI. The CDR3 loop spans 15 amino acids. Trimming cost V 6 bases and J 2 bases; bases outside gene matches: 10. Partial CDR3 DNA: TGTGCCAGCAGACTTCCGGGACTAAATCCCTACGAG. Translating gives CASRLPGLNPYE. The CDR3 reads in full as CASRLPGLNPYEQYF.

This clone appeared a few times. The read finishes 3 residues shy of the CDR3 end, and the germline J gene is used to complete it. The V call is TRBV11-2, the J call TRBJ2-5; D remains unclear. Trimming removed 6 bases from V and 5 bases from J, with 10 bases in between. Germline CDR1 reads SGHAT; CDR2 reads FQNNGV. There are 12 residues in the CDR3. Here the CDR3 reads CASSGDGETQYF. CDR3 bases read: TGTGCCAGCAGTGGAGACGGGGAGACC.

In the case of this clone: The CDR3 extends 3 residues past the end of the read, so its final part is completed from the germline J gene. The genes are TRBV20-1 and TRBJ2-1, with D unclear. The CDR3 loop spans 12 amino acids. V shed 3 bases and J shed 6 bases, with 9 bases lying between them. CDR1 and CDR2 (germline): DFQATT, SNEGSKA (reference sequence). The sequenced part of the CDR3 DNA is TGCAGTGCTAGGGGCCAGACCAATGAG. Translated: CSARGQTNE. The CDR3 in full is CSARGQTNEQFF.

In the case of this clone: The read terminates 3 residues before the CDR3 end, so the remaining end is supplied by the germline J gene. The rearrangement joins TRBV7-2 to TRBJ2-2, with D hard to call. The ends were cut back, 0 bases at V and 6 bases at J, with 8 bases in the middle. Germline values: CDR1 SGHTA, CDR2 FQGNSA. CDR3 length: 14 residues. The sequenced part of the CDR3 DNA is TGTGCCAGCAGCTTAGCGGCAAGGGCCGGGGAG. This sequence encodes CASSLAARAGE. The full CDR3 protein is CASSLAARAGELFF.

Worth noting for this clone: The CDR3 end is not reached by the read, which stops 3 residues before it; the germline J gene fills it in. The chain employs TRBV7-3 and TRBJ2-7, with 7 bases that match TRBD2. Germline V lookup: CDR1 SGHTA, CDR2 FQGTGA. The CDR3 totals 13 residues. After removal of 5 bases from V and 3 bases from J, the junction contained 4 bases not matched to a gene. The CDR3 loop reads CASSGGGSYEQYF. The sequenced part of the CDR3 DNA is TGTGCCAGCAGCGGTGGCGGGAGCTACGAG.

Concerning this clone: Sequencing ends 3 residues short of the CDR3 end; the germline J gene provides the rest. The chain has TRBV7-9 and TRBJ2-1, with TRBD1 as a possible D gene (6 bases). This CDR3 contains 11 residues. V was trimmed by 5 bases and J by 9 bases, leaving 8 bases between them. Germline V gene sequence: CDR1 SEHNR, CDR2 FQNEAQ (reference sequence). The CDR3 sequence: CASSPQGEQFF. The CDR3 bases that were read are TGTGCCAGCAGCCCACAGGGTGAG.

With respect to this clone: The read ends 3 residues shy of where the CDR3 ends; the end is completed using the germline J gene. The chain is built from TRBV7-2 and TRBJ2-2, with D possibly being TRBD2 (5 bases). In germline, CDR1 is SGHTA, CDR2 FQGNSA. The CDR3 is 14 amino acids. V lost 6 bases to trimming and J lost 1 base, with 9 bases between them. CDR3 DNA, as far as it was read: TGTGCCAGCAGGCCCGGGGTGAACACCGGGGAG. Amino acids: CASRPGVNTGE. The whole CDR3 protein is CASRPGVNTGELFF.

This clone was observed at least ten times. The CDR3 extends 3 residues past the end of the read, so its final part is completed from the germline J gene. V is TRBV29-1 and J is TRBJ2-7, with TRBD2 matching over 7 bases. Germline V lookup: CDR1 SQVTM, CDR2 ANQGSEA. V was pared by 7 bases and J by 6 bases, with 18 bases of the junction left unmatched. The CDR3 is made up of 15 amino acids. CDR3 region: CSAGRSGGKRREQYF. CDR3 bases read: TGCAGCGCAGGAAGATCGGGAGGAAAGCGGCGCGAG.

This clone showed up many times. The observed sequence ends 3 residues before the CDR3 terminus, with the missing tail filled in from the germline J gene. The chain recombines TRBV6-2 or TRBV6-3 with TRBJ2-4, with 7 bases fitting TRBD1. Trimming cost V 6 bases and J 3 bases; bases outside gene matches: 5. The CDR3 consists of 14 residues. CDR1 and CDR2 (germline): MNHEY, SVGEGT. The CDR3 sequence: CASSLDRYKNIQYF. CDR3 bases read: TGTGCCAGCAGCCTGGACAGGTACAAAAACATT.

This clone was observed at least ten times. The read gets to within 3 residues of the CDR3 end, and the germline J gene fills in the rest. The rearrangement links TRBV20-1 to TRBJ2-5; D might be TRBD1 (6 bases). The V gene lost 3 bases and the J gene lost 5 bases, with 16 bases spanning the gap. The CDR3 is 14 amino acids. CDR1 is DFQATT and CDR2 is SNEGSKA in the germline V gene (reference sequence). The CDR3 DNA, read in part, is TGCAGTGCTAGGTGGCAGGGGCAGGGGGAGACC. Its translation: CSARWQGQGET. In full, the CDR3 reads CSARWQGQGETQYF.

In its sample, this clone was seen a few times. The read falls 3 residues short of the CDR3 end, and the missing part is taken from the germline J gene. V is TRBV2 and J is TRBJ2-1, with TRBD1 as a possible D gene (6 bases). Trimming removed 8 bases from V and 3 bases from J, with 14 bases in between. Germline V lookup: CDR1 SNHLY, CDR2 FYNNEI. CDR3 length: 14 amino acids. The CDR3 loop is CASLPTGHYNEQFF. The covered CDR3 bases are TGTGCCAGCCTCCCGACAGGACACTACAATGAG. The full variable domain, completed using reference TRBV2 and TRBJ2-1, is EPEVTQTPSHQVTQMGQEVILRCVPISNHLYFYWYRQILGQKVEFLVSFYNNEISEKSEIFDDQFSVERPDGSNFTLKIRSTKLEDSAMYFCASLPTGHYNEQFFGPGTRLTVL.

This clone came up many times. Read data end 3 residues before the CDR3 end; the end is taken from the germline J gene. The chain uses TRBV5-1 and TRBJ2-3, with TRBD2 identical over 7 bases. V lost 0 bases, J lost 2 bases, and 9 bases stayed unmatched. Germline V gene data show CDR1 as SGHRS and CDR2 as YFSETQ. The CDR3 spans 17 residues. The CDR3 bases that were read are TGCGCCAGCAGCTTGGTCCGGGCTAGCGGAAACACAGATACG. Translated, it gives CASSLVRASGNTDT. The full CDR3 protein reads CASSLVRASGNTDTQYF.

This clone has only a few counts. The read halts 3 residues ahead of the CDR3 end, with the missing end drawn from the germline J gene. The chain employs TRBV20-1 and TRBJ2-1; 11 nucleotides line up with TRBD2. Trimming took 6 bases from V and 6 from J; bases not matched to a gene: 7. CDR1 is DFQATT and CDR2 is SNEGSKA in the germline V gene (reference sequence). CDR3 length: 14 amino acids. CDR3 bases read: TGCAGTGCGGAACTAGCGGGAGAATCCAATGAG. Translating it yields CSAELAGESNE. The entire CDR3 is CSAELAGESNEQFF.

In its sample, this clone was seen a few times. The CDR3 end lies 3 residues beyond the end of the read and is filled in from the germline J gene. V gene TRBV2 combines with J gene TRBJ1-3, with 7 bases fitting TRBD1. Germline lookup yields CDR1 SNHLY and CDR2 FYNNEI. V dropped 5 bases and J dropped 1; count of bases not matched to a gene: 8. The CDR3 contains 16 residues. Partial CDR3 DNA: TGTGCCAGCAGTAATCAAGGGGGCGCGTCTGGAAACACC. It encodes CASSNQGGASGNT. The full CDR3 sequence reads CASSNQGGASGNTIYF. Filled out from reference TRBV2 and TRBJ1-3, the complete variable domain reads EPEVTQTPSHQVTQMGQEVILRCVPISNHLYFYWYRQILGQKVEFLVSFYNNEISEKSEIFDDQFSVERPDGSNFTLKIRSTKLEDSAMYFCASSNQGGASGNTIYFGEGSWLTVV.

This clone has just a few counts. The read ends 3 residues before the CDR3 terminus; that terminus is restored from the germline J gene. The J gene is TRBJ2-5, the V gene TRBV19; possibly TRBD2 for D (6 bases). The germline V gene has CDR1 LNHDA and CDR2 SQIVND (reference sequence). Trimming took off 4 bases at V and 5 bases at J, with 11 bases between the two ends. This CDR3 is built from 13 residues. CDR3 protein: CASSRGVWETQYF. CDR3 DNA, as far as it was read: TGTGCCAGTAGTAGGGGGGTTTGGGAGACC.

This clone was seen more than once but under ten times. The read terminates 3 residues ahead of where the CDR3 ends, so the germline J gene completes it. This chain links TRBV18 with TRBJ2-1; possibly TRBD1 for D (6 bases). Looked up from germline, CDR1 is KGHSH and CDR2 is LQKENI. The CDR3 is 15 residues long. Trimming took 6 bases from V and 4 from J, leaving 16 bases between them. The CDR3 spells CASSIQGSSYNEQFF. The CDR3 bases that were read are TGTGCCAGCTCGATACAGGGATCCTCGTACAATGAG.

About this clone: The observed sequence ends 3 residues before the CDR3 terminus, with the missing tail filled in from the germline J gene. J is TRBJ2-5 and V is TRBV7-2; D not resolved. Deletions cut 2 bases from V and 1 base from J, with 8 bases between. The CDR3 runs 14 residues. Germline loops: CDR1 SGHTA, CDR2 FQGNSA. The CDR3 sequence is CASSLSRAQETQYF. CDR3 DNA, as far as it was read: TGTGCCAGCAGCTTATCGAGAGCCCAAGAGACC.

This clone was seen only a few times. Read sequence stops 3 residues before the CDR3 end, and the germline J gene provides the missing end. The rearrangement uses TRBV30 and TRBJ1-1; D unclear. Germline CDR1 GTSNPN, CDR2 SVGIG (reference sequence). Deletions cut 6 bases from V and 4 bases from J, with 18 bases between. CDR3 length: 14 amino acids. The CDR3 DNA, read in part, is TGTGCCTGTCTGACTAGTGTGGGGAGCACTGAA. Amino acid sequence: CACLTSVGSTE. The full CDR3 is CACLTSVGSTEAFF.

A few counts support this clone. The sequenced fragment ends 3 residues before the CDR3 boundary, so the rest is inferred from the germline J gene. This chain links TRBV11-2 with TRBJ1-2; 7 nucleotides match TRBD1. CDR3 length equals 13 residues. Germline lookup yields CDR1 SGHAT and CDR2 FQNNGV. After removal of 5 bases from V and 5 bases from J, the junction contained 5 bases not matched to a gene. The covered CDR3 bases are TGTGCCAGCAGCGTCTCCAGGGGGTATGGC. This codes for CASSVSRGYG. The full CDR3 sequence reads CASSVSRGYGYTF.

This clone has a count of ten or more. CDR3 DNA (partial): TGTGCCATCAGTGATCGGGGACTTGGC. Protein product: CAISDRGLG. Given in full, the CDR3 is CAISDRGLGYTF. The V and J genes are TRBV10-3 and TRBJ1-2; possible D gene TRBD1, 5 bases. The read ends 3 residues shy of where the CDR3 ends; the end is completed using the germline J gene. Germline V gene sequence: CDR1 ENHRY, CDR2 SYGVKD. V was shortened by 3 bases and J by 7 bases, with 9 bases between the two germline ends. The CDR3 runs to 12 residues.

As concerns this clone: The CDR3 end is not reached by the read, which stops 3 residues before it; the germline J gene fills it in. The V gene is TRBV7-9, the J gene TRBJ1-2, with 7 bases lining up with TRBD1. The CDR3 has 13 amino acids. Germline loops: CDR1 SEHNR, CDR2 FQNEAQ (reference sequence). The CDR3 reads CASSSKDRDGYTF. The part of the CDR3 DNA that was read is TGTGCCAGCAGCTCTAAAGACAGGGACGGC.

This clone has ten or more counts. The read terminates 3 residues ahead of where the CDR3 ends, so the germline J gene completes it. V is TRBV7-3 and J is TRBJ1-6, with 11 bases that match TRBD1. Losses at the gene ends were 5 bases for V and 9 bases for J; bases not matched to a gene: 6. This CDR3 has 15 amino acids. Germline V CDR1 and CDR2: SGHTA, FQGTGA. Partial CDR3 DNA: TGTGCCAGCAGCCCATCGGGACAGGGGGGTTCACCC. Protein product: CASSPSGQGGSP. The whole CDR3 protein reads CASSPSGQGGSPLHF.

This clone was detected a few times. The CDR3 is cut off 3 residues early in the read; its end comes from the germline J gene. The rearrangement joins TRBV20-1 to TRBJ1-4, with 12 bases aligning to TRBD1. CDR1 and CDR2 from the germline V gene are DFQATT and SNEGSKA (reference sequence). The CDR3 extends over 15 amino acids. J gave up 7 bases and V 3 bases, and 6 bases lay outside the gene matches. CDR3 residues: CSARGSGQGAEKLFF. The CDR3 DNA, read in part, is TGCAGTGCTAGGGGTTCGGGACAGGGGGCTGAAAAA.

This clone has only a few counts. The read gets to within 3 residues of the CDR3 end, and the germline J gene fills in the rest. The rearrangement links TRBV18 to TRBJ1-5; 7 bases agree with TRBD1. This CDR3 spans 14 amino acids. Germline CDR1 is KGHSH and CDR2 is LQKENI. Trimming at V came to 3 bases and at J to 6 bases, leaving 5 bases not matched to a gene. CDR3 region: CASSPDRAGQPQHF. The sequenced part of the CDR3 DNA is TGTGCCAGCTCACCTGACAGGGCAGGTCAGCCC.

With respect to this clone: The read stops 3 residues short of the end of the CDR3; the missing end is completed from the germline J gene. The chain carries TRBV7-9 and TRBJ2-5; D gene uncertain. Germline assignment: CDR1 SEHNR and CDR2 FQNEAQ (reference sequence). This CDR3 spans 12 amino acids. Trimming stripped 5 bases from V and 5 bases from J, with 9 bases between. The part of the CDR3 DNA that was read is TGTGCCAGCAGCCCCCCTGCGGAGACC. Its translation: CASSPPAET. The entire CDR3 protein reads CASSPPAETQYF.

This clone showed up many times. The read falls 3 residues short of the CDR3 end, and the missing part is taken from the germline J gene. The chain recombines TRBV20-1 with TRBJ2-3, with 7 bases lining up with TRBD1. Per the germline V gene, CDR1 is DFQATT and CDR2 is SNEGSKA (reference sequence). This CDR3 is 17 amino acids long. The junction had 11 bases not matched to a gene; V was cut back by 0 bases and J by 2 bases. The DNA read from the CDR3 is TGCAGTGCTAGAGAGACAACCGACAGGGACACCACAGATACG. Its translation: CSARETTDRDTTDT. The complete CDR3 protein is CSARETTDRDTTDTQYF.